This TCR beta chain was sequenced in a study of T cell responses to AZD1222 COVID-19 vaccine. Regarding the study as a whole: Most donors were white British, females outnumbered males, and clonal diversity was possibly underestimated. Baseline serology detected seropositivity in only 6 or 7 AZD1222 recipients. The study reported that nearly half of spike-specific TCRs target unmutated variant regions.

The V end lost 4 bases, the J end lost 6 bases, and 16 bases lay between the germline ends. The CDR3 sequence is 14 residues long. Germline assignment: CDR1 ENHRY and CDR2 SYGVKD. Using immunoSEQ multiplex PCR, the repertoire was profiled, and TCRdb retains in-frame clones only, with some absent. Of about 190,000 clones in the sample, 87% are singletons; the top ten hold about 3%. Points on this clone: Its antigen is undetermined.

This chain uses TRBV10-3 with TRBJ2-7; no clear D. Source: peripheral blood, taken on day 0 of MenACWY control vaccination. The clonotype was recovered from an adult in good health. CDR3 loop: CAISGPKGRGEQYF. The CDR3 DNA follows: TGTGCCATCAGTGGTCCGAAGGGTCGCGGCGAGCAGTACTTC.